The source of this T cell receptor beta chain is a study of T cells in Graves' hyperthyroidism and ophthalmopathy (dated 2019 in TCRdb). Regarding the study in general: Peripheral blood samples were taken at the time of initial diagnosis, prior to any treatment. To identify distinguishing TCR V-J signatures, a discovery cohort of 100 or so patients was used, comprising 43 with Graves' ophthalmopathy and some 60 with stable Graves' hyperthyroidism. Prospective prediction of ophthalmopathy was tested in an independent validation cohort of some 19 hyperthyroidism patients and 15 to 17 patients who later progressed to ophthalmopathy. The 100 discovery patients were randomly split 7:3 into training and test sets. In addition, the study compared T-cell repertoires in thyroid tissue and in blood from over 5 Graves' hyperthyroidism patients. Following sampling, methimazole starting at 30 mg daily was given to hyperthyroidism patients, and high-dose intravenous methylprednisolone was given to ophthalmopathy patients. TCR Vbeta CDR3 sequencing of approximately 140 peripheral blood samples (over 40 ophthalmopathy, roughly 74 hyperthyroidism and roughly 17 progressor patients) is reported in the paper.

To note about this clonotype: Its specific antigen is unknown. Base quality data are lacking; no much larger clone is found one base away.

Moderately to severely active disease, a Clinical Activity Score of at least 3, a NOSPECS grade of at least 4, and a duration under 3 months were present in ophthalmopathy patients. Exclusion was applied to patients with uncontrolled infections, other autoimmune diseases, pregnancy or lactation. Diagnoses relied on clinical symptoms, serum thyroxine and TRAb, thyroid ultrasound and orbital computed tomography. PBMCs were isolated from 7.5 to 10 ml of fresh peripheral blood by Ficoll-Paque density gradient centrifugation. Total RNA was extracted with Trizol reagent, and quality was checked on an Agilent 2100 Bioanalyzer. The TCR beta CDR3 regions were amplified from RNA transcripts. The TCR CDR3 was subjected to a first round of RT-PCR using the HTBI primer set and the Qiagen OneStep RT-PCR kit. Libraries were constructed in a second round of multiplex PCR, after which size selection and purification were carried out. The libraries were sequenced on an Illumina HiSeq2000 using paired-end 100 bp reads. Processing in the source paper ran as follows. SOAPnuke was used to process the raw data, removing reads that contained adapters or uncalled bases, had a mean Phred below 15, or lacked an exact match to the constant primer or identifier. High-quality paired reads were merged using COPE v1.2.5, and each unique nucleotide sequence was defined as a clonotype. Clonotypes were aligned to IMGT TRBV, TRBD and TRBJ reference segments using MiTCR v1.1. Only V-J combinations with frequency above 0.0001, covering 98% to 99.2% of repertoires, were analysed. The TCS score was defined as F50 (clonal expansion) divided by E x V (chaos), with BLOSUM62-based TCRdist calculated between CDR3 peptides within each V-J. Welch's t-statistics and random forest reduced roughly 500 V-J features to 10 to 15, which were used in a naive Bayes classifier (R e1071). The public reads were quality trimmed at Q25 with fastp and then assembled into clones with MiXCR by TCRdb, keeping productive beta chains. Rows are combined by CDR3 protein, so each entry shows the most common genes and DNA. It is TCRdb's table, rather than the study itself, that gives the V and J calls and clone size. A total of hundreds of thousands of distinct CDR3 sequences appear in this sample, 20% to 25% of them only once. The ten largest clones capture over 30% of the sample.

V trim: 7 bases; J trim: 0 bases; unmatched bases: 3. CDR1 and CDR2 are read off the germline V gene as MGHDK and SYGVNS. The CDR3 spans 13 residues, from the cysteine through the phenylalanine. Of the read, only the CDR3 DNA is kept; its 39 bases are in frame from base 1. Results and caveats for the whole study, not just this receptor: Ophthalmopathy was separated from stable hyperthyroidism by a 13 V-J signature model, with approximately 89% sensitivity and about 81% specificity obtained in cross-validation and 80%/75% obtained in testing. No statistical method was used to set the sample size in advance, and investigators knew the group allocation. During validation, the model predicted progression to ophthalmopathy a median of around 7 months ahead of onset, with around 71% sensitivity and 72.22% specificity. Most expanded thyroid clonotypes (frequency above 0.001) were also detected in blood, a finding suggesting that blood repertoires may reflect thyroid immune responses.

The sequenced material came from blood. The TCR sequence derives from a man in his thirties or forties with Graves' ophthalmopathy. The sequence joins TRBV25-1 to TRBJ2-7; 7 bases in between match TRBD1. The DNA sequence is as follows: TGTGCCAGCAAAACAGGGGACTCCTACGAGCAGTACTTC. The translation is CASKTGDSYEQYF.